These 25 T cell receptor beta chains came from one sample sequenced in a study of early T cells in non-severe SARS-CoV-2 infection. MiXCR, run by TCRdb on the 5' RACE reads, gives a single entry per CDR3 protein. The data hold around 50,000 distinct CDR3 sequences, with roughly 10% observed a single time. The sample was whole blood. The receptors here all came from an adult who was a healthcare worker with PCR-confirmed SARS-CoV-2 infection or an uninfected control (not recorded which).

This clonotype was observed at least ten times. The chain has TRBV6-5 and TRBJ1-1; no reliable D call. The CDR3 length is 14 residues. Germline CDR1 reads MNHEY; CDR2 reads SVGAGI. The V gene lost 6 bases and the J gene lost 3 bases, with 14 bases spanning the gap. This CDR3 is CASSSRWGDTEAFF. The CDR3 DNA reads TGTGCCAGCAGCAGTCGCTGGGGAGACACTGAAGCTTTCTTT.

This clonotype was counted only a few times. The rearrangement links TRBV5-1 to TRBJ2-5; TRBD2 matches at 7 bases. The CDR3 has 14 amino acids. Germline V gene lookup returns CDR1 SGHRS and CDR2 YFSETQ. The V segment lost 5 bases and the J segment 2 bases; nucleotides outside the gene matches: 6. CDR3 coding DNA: TGCGCCAGCAGAATTTCGGGACTACAAGAGACCCAGTACTTC. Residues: CASRISGLQETQYF.

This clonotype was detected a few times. CDR3 coding DNA: TGCGCCAGCAGTGAAGGGGCTAGCGGGGGCTACAGGCAGTACTTC. Encoded protein: CASSEGASGGYRQYF. This chain uses TRBV10-1 with TRBJ2-5; 10 bases are shared with TRBD2. Germline V CDR1 and CDR2: WNHNN, SYGVQD (reference sequence). The V and J ends lost 3 bases and 11 bases, in that order; junction bases with no gene match: 12. The length of the CDR3 is 15 residues.

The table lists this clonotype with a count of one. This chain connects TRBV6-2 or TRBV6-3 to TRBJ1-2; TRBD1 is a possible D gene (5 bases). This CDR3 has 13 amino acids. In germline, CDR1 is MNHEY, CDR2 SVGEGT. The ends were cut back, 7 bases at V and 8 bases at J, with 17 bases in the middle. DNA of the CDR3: TGTGCCAGCAACCCGGGCAGGGCAGAAGGCTACACCTTC. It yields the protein CASNPGRAEGYTF.

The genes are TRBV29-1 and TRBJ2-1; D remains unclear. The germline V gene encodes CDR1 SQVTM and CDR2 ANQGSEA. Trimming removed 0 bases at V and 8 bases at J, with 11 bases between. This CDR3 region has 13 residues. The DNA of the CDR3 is TGCAGCGTTGAAGATTCTTATAGCTATGAGCAGTTCTTC. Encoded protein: CSVEDSYSYEQFF.

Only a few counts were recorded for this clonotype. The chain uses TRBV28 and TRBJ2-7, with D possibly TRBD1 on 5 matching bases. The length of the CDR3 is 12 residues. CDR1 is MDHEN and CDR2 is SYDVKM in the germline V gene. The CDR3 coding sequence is TGTGCTACTACCAGGGTTACGGCCGAGCAGTACTTC. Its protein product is CATTRVTAEQYF.

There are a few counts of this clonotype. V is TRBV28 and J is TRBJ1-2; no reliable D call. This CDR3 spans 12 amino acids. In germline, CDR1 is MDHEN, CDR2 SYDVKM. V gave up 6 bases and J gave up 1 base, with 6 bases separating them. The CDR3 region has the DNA TGTGCCAGCAGGAAGATTAACTATGGCTACACCTTC. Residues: CASRKINYGYTF.

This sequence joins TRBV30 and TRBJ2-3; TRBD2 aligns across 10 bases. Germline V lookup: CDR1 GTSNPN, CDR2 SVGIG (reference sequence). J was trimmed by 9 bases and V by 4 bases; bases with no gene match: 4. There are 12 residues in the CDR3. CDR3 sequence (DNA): TGTGCCTGGAAAGCGGGGGGGCGGACGCAGTATTTT. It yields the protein CAWKAGGRTQYF.

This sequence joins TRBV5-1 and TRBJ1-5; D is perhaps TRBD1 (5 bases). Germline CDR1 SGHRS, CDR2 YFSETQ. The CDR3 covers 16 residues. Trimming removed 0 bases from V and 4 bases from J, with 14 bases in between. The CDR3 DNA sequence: TGCGCCAGCAGCTTGGTACCACTAGAGGGGAATCAGCCCCAGCATTTT. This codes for CASSLVPLEGNQPQHF.

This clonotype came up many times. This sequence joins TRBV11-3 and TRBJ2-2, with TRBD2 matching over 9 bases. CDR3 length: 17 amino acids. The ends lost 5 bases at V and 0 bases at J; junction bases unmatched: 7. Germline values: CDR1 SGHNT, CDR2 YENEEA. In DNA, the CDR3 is TGTGCCAGCAGCCAGGGACTAGCTTCCGCGAACACCGGGGAGCTGTTTTTT. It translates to CASSQGLASANTGELFF.

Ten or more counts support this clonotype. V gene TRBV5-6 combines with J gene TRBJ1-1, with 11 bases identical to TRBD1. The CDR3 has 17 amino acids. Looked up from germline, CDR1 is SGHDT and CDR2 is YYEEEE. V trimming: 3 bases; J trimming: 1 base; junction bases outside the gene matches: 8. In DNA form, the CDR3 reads TGTGCCAGCAGCTACCCGGGACAGGGGGTAAGGAACACTGAAGCTTTCTTT. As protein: CASSYPGQGVRNTEAFF.

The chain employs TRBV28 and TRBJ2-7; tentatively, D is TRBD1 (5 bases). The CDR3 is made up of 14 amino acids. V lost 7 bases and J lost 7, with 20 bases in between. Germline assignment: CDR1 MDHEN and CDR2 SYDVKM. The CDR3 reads CASTPFDKKGEQYF. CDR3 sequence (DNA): TGTGCCAGCACCCCTTTCGACAAGAAGGGGGAGCAGTACTTC.

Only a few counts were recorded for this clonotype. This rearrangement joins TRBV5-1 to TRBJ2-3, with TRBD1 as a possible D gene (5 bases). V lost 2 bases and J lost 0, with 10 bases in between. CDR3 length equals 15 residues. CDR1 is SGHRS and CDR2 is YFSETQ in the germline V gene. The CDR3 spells CASSFKGSSTDTQYF. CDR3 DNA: TGCGCCAGCAGCTTCAAGGGGTCTAGCACAGATACGCAGTATTTT.

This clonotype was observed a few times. The CDR3 DNA reads TGTGCCACCAGCAGAGCTCTGGGACCGAGCTCCTACGAGCAGTACTTC. It is translated as CATSRALGPSSYEQYF. The V call is TRBV15, the J call TRBJ2-7, with D tentatively TRBD1 or TRBD2 (5 bases each). The CDR3 contains 16 residues. Trimming shortened V by 1 base and J by 0 bases, and 13 bases separated the two germline ends. CDR1 is LNHNV and CDR2 is YYDKDF in the germline V gene (reference sequence).

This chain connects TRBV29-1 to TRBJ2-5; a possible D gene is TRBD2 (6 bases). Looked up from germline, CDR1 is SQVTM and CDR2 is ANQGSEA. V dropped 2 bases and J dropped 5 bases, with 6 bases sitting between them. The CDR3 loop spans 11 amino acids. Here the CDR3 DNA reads TGCAGCGTTGAACGGGGGGAGACCCAGTACTTC. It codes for CSVERGETQYF.

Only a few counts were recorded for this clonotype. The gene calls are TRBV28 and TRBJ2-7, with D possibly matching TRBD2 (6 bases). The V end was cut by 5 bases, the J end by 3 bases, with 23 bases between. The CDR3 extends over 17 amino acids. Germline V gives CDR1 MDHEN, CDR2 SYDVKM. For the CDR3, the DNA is TGTGCCAGCAGTGCCCGGGGGACGGGTTTCCCTTTCTACGAGCAGTACTTC. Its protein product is CASSARGTGFPFYEQYF.

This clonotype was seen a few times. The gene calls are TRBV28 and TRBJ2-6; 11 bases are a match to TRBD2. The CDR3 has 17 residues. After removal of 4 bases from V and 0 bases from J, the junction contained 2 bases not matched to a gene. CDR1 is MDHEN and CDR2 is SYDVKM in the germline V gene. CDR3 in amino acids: CASSWGLAVSGANVLTF. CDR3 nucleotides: TGTGCCAGCAGTTGGGGACTAGCGGTCTCTGGGGCCAACGTCCTGACTTTC.

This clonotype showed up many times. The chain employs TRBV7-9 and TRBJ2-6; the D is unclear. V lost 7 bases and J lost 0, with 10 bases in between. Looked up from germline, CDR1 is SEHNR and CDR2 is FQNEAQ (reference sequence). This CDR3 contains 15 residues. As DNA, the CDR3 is TGTGCCAGCACCACAGATGCCTCTGGGGCCAACGTCCTGACTTTC. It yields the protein CASTTDASGANVLTF. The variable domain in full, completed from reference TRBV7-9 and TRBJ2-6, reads DTGVSQNPRHKITKRGQNVTFRCDPISEHNRLYWYRQTLGQGPEFLTYFQNEAQLEKSRLLSDRFSAERPKGSFSTLEIQRTEQGDSAMYLCASTTDASGANVLTFGAGSRLTVL.

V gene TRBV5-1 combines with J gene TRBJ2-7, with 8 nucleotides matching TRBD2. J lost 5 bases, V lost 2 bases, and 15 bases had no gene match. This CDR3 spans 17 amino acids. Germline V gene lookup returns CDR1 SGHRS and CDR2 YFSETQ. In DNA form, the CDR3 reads TGCGCCAGCAGCTTCGCACAGGGACCGGCGGGGGGCCACGAGCAGTACTTC. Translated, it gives CASSFAQGPAGGHEQYF.

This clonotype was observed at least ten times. The CDR3 here is CATSRAGTDGKTQYF. The CDR3 DNA follows: TGTGCCACCAGCAGGGCCGGGACGGATGGGAAGACCCAGTACTTC. This sequence joins TRBV15 and TRBJ2-5; D might be TRBD1 or TRBD2, each matching 5 bases. In germline, CDR1 is LNHNV, CDR2 YYDKDF (reference sequence). The V end was cut by 3 bases, the J end by 6 bases, with 17 bases between. The CDR3 is made up of 15 amino acids.

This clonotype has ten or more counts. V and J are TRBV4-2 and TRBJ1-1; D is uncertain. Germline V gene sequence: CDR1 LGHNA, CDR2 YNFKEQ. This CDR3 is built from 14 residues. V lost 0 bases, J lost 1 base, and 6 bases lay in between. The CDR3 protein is CASSQDVRNTEAFF. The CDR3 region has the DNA TGTGCCAGCAGCCAAGATGTGAGGAACACTGAAGCTTTCTTT.

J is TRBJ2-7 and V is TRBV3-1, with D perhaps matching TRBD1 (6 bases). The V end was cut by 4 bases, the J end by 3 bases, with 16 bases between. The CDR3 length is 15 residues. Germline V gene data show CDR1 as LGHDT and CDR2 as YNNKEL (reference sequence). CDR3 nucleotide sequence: TGTGCCAGCAGCCCCCAGTGGGGGCCCGTCTACGAGCAGTACTTC. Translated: CASSPQWGPVYEQYF.

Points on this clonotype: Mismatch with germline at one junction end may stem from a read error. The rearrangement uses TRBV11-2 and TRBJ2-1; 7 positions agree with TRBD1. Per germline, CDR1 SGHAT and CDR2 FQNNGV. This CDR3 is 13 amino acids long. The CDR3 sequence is CASSLEDRTGPLF. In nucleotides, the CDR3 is TGTGCCAGCAGCTTAGAAGATCGGACAGGTCCCCTTTTT.

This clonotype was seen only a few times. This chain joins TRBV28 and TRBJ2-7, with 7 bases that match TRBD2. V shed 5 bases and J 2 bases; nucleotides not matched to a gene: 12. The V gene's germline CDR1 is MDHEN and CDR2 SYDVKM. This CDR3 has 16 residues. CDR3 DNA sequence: TGTGCCAGCAGTCACGACCCTGGGAGGGCCCCCTACGAGCAGTACTTC. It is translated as CASSHDPGRAPYEQYF. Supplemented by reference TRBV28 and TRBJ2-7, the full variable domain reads DVKVTQSSRYLVKRTGEKVFLECVQDMDHENMFWYRQDPGLGLRLIYFSYDVKMKEKGDIPEGYSVSREKKERFSLILESASTNQTSMYLCASSHDPGRAPYEQYFGPGTRLTVT.

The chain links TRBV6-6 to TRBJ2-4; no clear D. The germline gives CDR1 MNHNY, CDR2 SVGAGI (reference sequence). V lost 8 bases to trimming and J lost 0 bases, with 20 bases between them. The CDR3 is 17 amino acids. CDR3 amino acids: CASSNTRTRLAKNIQYF. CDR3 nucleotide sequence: TGTGCCAGCTCCAATACCAGGACGCGGTTAGCCAAAAACATTCAGTACTTC.